These 8 T cell receptor beta chains were sequenced from one sample in a study of CD8+ T cells in alopecia areata. Treatment denoted: oral pan-JAK inhibitor, 5-10 mg twice daily. Following RNA extraction, reverse transcription yielded cDNA that acted as the sequencing template. Some clones are missing from TCRdb's copy, which holds only in-frame ones; the method was immunoSEQ multiplex PCR. Altogether about 270,000 clones are present, 60% being singletons, with the ten largest covering roughly 0.88%. Specimen: CD4+ T cells sorted from blood, collected around week 53, from a patient treated with tofacitinib. All receptors come from a human donor with alopecia areata.

The CDR3: CASRLAIKRGTQYF. The CDR3, as DNA: TGTGCCAGCAGACTCGCCATAAAGCGGGGTACGCAGTATTTT. This chain uses TRBV6-5 with TRBJ2-3, with 7 positions matching TRBD2. Germline CDR1 and CDR2: MNHEY and SVGAGI. This CDR3 has 14 amino acids. The ends lost 6 bases at V and 8 bases at J; junction bases unmatched: 11.

The chain couples TRBV23-1 to TRBJ1-5, with D unclear. TRBV23-1 qualifies as an ORF whose function is uncertain. CDR3 length: 15 residues. Trimming took 0 bases from V and 6 from J, leaving 12 bases between them. The CDR3 is CASSQSEADFQPQHF. The CDR3 DNA reads TGCGCCAGCAGTCAATCGGAGGCAGACTTTCAGCCCCAGCATTTT.

This clone has a handful of counts. The chain is built from TRBV4-3 and TRBJ1-3; TRBD1 might be the D (5 bases). The V gene's germline CDR1 is LGHNA and CDR2 YSLEER. The V and J ends lost 4 bases and 0 bases respectively, with 13 bases between them. The CDR3 consists of 16 residues. The CDR3 reads CASSPGTQSSGNTIYF. The CDR3 nucleotides read TGCGCCAGCAGCCCCGGGACGCAAAGCTCTGGAAACACCATATATTTT.

The count of this clone is one. This chain uses TRBV29-1 with TRBJ2-1; D uncertain. V lost 7 bases and J 5 bases, leaving 6 bases between the germline ends. This CDR3 region has 10 residues. CDR1 SQVTM and CDR2 ANQGSEA come from the germline V gene. The CDR3 sequence: CSGTDNEQFF. CDR3 coding DNA: TGCAGCGGGACGGACAATGAGCAGTTCTTC.

This chain links TRBV29-1 with TRBJ2-7, with D perhaps TRBD1 (6 bases). The CDR3 is made up of 13 amino acids. The V gene's germline CDR1 is SQVTM and CDR2 ANQGSEA. Trimming took 4 bases from V and 4 from J, leaving 14 bases between them. The CDR3 protein is CSVGTESFYEQYF. The CDR3 DNA follows: TGCAGCGTTGGGACAGAGAGTTTTTACGAGCAGTACTTC.

The chain carries TRBV30 and TRBJ1-2; perhaps TRBD1 as D (6 bases). Looked up from germline, CDR1 is GTSNPN and CDR2 is SVGIG (reference sequence). V was trimmed by 1 base and J by 4 bases, leaving 16 bases between them. The length of the CDR3 is 15 residues. The CDR3 region is CAWSAQGPLSYGYTF. The CDR3 DNA follows: TGTGCCTGGAGTGCCCAGGGGCCCCTATCCTATGGCTACACCTTC.

The chain carries TRBV5-1 and TRBJ2-7; the match to TRBD1 covers 9 bases. The CDR3 is 15 amino acids. Germline V gene lookup returns CDR1 SGHRS and CDR2 YFSETQ. V was pared by 0 bases and J by 2 bases, with 3 bases of the junction left unmatched. As DNA, the CDR3 is TGCGCCAGCAGCTTGGAAGGGACAGGGACCTACGAGCAGTACTTC. It translates to CASSLEGTGTYEQYF.

The chain is built from TRBV30 and TRBJ1-1; D is perhaps TRBD1 (5 bases). V was shortened by 5 bases and J by 0 bases, with 10 bases between the two germline ends. The CDR3 sequence is 13 residues long. Germline CDR1 and CDR2: GTSNPN and SVGIG (reference sequence). CDR3 DNA sequence: TGTGCCTGGCTCAGGGTCGTGAACACTGAAGCTTTCTTT. The encoded protein is CAWLRVVNTEAFF.